The present entry profiles one TCR beta chain with its context. Its antigen is undetermined. These data are taken from a study of OX40 agonist ivuxolimab in advanced cancers. General study results and limits: Partial responders at 0.1-3.0 mg/kg showed near-lowest clonal expansion. Dosing at 0.1 to 3.0 mg/kg was accompanied by clonal expansion of CD4+ and CD8+ blood T cells by week 6. Fewer expanded clones were found on average in CD4+ than in CD8+ T cells.

Repertoires were generated with immunoSEQ multiplex PCR, while TCRdb's copy carries only in-frame clones and drops some. The sample holds some 86,000 clones, around 85% seen once. Prior autoimmune disease or systemic immunosuppression barred patients. The CDR3 loop spans 16 amino acids. Unmatched junction bases numbered 13, after V lost 2 bases and J lost 8 bases. Germline lookup yields CDR1 SGHKS and CDR2 YYEKEE (reference sequence). Sequencing used CD4+ or CD8+ T cells sorted from blood, obtained in a trial of the OX40 agonist ivuxolimab. This TCR derives from an adult with an advanced solid tumor such as melanoma, head and neck, liver or kidney cancer. The rearrangement uses TRBV5-5 and TRBJ2-1; TRBD2 aligns across 7 bases. Written as DNA, the CDR3 is TGTGCCAGCAGCTTCCCTAGCGGCCTCTTGGGCCATGAGCAGTTCTTC. It encodes CASSFPSGLLGHEQFF. Based on the CDR3 plus reference TRBV5-5 and TRBJ2-1, the full variable domain is DAGVTQSPTHLIKTRGQQVTLRCSPISGHKSVSWYQQVLGQGPQFIFQYYEKEERGRGNFPDRFSARQFPNYSSELNVNALLLGDSALYLCASSFPSGLLGHEQFFGPGTRLTVL.